The sequence of this TCR beta chain was determined in a study of tumor and adjacent non-tumor tissue in lung cancer. A modified ARM-PCR protocol with three rounds of nested PCR amplified TCRbeta. One entry per CDR3 protein, called by TCRdb with MiXCR from the multiplex PCR reads. The table records about 120,000 distinct CDR3 sequences, around three fifths of them present only once. No cell sorting was done before RNA was extracted from the tissue. Between August and November 2014, newly diagnosed, chemotherapy-naive lung cancer patients underwent thoracic surgery in China. To note about this clonotype: An end of the junction does not agree with germline; a read error may underlie this.

CDR3 length equals 18 residues. CDR1 and CDR2 (germline): SGHAT, FQDESV (reference sequence). Sequences were obtained from lung tumor tissue. The genes are TRBV11-1 and TRBJ2-1; D is perhaps TRBD2 (5 bases). The receptor's source is a man aged 25-40 years with non-small cell lung cancer. The CDR3 bases are TGTGCCAGCAGCTTAAATACGGTTTCTAGAAGAGAAGACTATGAGCAGCTCTTC. This gives the protein CASSLNTVSRREDYEQLF.